This TCR beta chain was documented in a study of CD8 T cells in ankylosing spondylitis. Study-wide points: Ankylosing spondylitis blood seemed to carry a telltale TCR beta motif made of about 8 highly homologous variants.

Researchers built TCR beta libraries using quantitative 5'-RACE with molecular barcodes. TCRdb ran MiXCR on the 5' RACE reads and lists one entry per CDR3 protein. The sample yields about 230,000 distinct CDR3 sequences, over 7% seen once. The ends were cut back, 0 bases at V and 4 bases at J, with 10 bases in the middle. The CDR3 runs to 15 residues. The germline V gene has CDR1 LGHDT and CDR2 YNNKEL (reference sequence). This clonotype was counted at least ten times. Its specificity is not known. Sequencing input: blood, either unsorted or a sorted T cell fraction (not recorded which). The chain has TRBV3-1 and TRBJ1-3; no definite D call. The clonotype comes from a female donor with ankylosing spondylitis or in good health (not recorded which). CDR3 protein: CASSQDLITGNTIYF. In DNA, the CDR3 is TGTGCCAGCAGCCAAGACCTGATCACAGGAAACACCATATATTTT. Complete variable domain (other parts from reference TRBV3-1 and TRBJ1-3): DTAVSQTPKYLVTQMGNDKSIKCEQNLGHDTMYWYKQDSKKFLKIMFSYNNKELIINETVPNRFSPKSPDKAHLNLHINSLELGDSAVYFCASSQDLITGNTIYFGEGSWLTVV.